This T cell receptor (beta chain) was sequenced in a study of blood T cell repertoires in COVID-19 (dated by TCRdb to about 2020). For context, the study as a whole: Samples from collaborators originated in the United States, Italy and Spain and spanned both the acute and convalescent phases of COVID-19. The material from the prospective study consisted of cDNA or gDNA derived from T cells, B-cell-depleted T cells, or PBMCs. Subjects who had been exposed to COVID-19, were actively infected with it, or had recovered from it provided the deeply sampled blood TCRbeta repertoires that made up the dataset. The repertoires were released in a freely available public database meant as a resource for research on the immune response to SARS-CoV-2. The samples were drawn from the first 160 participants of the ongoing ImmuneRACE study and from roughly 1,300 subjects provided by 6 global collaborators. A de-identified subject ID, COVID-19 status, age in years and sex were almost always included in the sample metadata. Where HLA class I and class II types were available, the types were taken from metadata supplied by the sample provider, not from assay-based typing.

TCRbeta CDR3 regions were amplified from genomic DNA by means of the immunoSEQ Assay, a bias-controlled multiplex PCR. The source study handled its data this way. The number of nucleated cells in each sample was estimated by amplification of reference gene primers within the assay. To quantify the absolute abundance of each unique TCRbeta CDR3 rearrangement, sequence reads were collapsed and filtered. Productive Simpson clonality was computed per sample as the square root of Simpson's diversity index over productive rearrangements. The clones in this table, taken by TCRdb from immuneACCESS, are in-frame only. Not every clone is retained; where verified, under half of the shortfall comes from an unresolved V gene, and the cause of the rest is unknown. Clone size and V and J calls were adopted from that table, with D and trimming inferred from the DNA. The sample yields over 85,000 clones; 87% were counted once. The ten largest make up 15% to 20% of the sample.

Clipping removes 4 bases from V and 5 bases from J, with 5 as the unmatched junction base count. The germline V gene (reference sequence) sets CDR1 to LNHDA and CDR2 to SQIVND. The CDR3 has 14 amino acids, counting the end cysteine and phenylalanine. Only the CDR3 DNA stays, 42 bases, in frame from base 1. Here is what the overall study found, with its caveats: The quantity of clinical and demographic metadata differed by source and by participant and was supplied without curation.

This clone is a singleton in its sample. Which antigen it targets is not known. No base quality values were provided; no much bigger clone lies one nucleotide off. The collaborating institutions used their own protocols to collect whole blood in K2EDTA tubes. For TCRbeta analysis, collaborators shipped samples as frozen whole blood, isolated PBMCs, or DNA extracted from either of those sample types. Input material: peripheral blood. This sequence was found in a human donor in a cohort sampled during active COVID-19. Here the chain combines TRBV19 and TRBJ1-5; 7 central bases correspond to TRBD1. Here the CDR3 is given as CASSNGQAHQPQHF. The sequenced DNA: TGTGCCAGTAGTAATGGACAGGCTCATCAGCCCCAGCATTTT. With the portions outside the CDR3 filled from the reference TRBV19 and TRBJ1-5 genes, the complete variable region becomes DGGITQSPKYLFRKEGQNVTLSCEQNLNHDAMYWYRQDPGQGLRLIYYSQIVNDFQKGDIAEGYSVSREKKESFPLTVTSAQKNPTAFYLCASSNGQAHQPQHFGDGTRLSIL.